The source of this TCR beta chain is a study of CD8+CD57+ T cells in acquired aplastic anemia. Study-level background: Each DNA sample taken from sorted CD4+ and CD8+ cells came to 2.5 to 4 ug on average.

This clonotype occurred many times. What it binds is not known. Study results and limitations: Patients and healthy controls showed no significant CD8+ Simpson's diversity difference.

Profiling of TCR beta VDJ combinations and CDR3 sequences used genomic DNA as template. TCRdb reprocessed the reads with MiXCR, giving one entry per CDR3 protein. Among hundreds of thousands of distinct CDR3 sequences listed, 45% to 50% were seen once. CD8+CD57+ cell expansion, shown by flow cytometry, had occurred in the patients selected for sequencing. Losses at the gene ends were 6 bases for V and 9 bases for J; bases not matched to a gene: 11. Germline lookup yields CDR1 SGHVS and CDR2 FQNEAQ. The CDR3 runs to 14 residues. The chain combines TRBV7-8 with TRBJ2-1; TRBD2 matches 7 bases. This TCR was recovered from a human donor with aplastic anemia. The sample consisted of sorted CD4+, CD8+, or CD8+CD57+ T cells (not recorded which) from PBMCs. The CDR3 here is CASRPGGHGGEQFF. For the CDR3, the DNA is TGTGCCAGCAGGCCGGGAGGCCATGGTGGTGAGCAGTTCTTC.